The 4 T cell receptor beta chains below were found in one sample sequenced in a study of CD8+CD57+ T cells in acquired aplastic anemia. The study profiled TCR beta VDJ and CDR3 using genomic DNA as template. TCRdb reprocessed the reads via MiXCR and lists one record per CDR3 protein. This table holds 160,000 or so distinct CDR3 sequences, about 50% found once. In patients chosen for sequencing, flow cytometry had shown CD8+CD57+ cell expansion. Sequencing was performed on sorted CD4+, CD8+, or CD8+CD57+ T cells (not recorded which) from PBMCs. These receptors all come from a human donor with aplastic anemia.

The rearrangement joins TRBV10-3 to TRBJ2-5; TRBD2 aligns across 9 bases. Germline CDR1 is ENHRY and CDR2 is SYGVKD. Trimming removed 10 bases from V and 4 bases from J; junction bases left unmatched: 13. CDR3 length: 15 amino acids. CDR3 nucleotide sequence: TGTGCCACAGGGCTTGGCGGGGGGGCCACAGAGACCCAGTACTTC. It codes for CATGLGGGATETQYF.

About this clonotype itself: At one end, the junction sequence differs from germline, possibly due to a read error. The rearrangement uses TRBV28 and TRBJ2-3; 11 positions agree with TRBD2. There are 16 residues in the CDR3. Germline CDR1 and CDR2: MDHEN and SYDVKM. Here the CDR3 DNA reads TGTGCCAGCAGTGGCTTAGCGGGAGGGCCCGGAGATGCGCAGTATTTT. This encodes CASSGLAGGPGDAQYF.

V is TRBV5-1 and J is TRBJ1-2; TRBD1 is a possible D gene (5 bases). The CDR3 sequence is 13 residues long. V was shortened by 0 bases and J by 6 bases, with 9 bases between the two germline ends. Per the germline V gene, CDR1 is SGHRS and CDR2 is YFSETQ. In DNA form, the CDR3 reads TGCGCCAGCAGCTTGGCCGGGGGGGATGGCTACACCTTC. Its protein product is CASSLAGGDGYTF.

There are many counts of this clonotype. An end of the junction does not agree with germline; a read error may underlie this. The V gene is TRBV7-7, the J gene TRBJ2-3; D may match TRBD1 or TRBD2 (5 bases each). Germline CDR1 reads SSHAT; CDR2 reads FNYEAQ (reference sequence). CDR3 length: 13 amino acids. CDR3 sequence reads: CASSPGTTDTQYF. The DNA of the CDR3 is TGTGCTAGCAGCCCCGGGACGACGGATACGCAGTATTTT.